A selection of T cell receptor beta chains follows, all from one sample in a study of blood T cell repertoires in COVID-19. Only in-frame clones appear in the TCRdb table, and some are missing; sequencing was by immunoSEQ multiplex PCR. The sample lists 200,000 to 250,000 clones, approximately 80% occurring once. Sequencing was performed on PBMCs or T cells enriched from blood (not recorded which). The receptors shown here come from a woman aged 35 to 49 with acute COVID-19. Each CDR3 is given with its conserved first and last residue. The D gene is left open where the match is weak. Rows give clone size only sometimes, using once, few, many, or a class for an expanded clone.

DNA: TGTGCCAGCAGCGTAGGAGGAGACGGGAGCGCCGGGGAGCTGTTTTTT; CDR3: CASSVGGDGSAGELFF; J: TRBJ2-2; V: TRBV9; D: NA; size: NA
DNA: TGTGCCAGCAGCGTAGTTTTATCCAGGGTTCGGGCTGAAGCTTTCTTT; CDR3: CASSVVLSRVRAEAFF; J: TRBJ1-1; V: TRBV9; D: NA; size: NA
DNA: TGTGCCAGCAGCGCGACAGGGAGCTCCTACAATGAGCAGTTCTTC; CDR3: CASSATGSSYNEQFF; J: TRBJ2-1; V: TRBV11-2; D: TRBD1; size: NA
DNA: TGCGCCAGTAAACCCTTAACAGGTTCTAGCTATGGCTACACCTTC; CDR3: CASKPLTGSSYGYTF; J: TRBJ1-2; V: TRBV5-1; D: NA; size: NA
DNA: TGTGCCCCTCCTTGCGAGCAGTACTTC; CDR3: CAPPCEQYF; J: TRBJ2-7; V: TRBV27; D: NA; size: many
DNA: TGTGCCAGCAGGAGGGGACTAGCGGGAATTACAGATACGCAGTATTTT; CDR3: CASRRGLAGITDTQYF; J: TRBJ2-3; V: TRBV2; D: TRBD2; size: NA
DNA: TGTGCCAGCAGCTTCGGAGTCCATGCAGATACGCAGTATTTT; CDR3: CASSFGVHADTQYF; J: TRBJ2-3; V: TRBV7-2; D: NA; size: NA
DNA: TGTGCCAGCAGTCTGGACAGGACTTTCGGGCAGCCCCAGCATTTT; CDR3: CASSLDRTFGQPQHF; J: TRBJ1-5; V: TRBV28; D: TRBD1; size: NA
DNA: TGTGCCACCAGGGACCCACAGGGGGCAAGCACTGAAGCTTTCTTT; CDR3: CATRDPQGASTEAFF; J: TRBJ1-1; V: TRBV24-1; D: TRBD1; size: NA
DNA: TGTGCCAGCAGTAGGGGAGACAGGAGCAATTCACCCCTCCACTTT; CDR3: CASSRGDRSNSPLHF; J: TRBJ1-6; V: TRBV6-5; D: NA; size: NA
DNA: TGTGCCAGCAGTTTATCTAACAATGAGCAGTTCTTC; CDR3: CASSLSNNEQFF; J: TRBJ2-1; V: TRBV12-3/TRBV12-4; D: NA; size: NA
DNA: TGTGCCAGCAGGGGACTAGAGCTTGGTGAGCAGTTCTTC; CDR3: CASRGLELGEQFF; J: TRBJ2-1; V: TRBV2; D: TRBD2; size: NA
DNA: TGTGCCAGCAGCCGGTACACAGGGGGCTATAATGAAAAACTGTTTTTT; CDR3: CASSRYTGGYNEKLFF; J: TRBJ1-4; V: TRBV14; D: TRBD1; size: NA
DNA: TGCGCCAGCAGCCTAGGACAGTTAACTAATGAAAAACTGTTTTTT; CDR3: CASSLGQLTNEKLFF; J: TRBJ1-4; V: TRBV4-1; D: NA; size: NA
DNA: TGTGCCAGCAGTTACTTATGGGGGGAGGAGACCCAGTACTTC; CDR3: CASSYLWGEETQYF; J: TRBJ2-5; V: TRBV6-2/TRBV6-3; D: NA; size: NA
DNA: TGCAGTGTTCAGGGTTCCACTGAAGCTTTCTTT; CDR3: CSVQGSTEAFF; J: TRBJ1-1; V: TRBV20-1; D: NA; size: once